The clone carrying this T cell receptor (beta chain) was recorded at least ten times. No antigen is known for it. This sample was included in a study of T-cell reconstitution after alpha-beta-depleted transplantation in children. Study results and limitations: T-cell counts and diversity were attributed mostly to newly produced T cells one year after transplant.

The V gene's germline CDR1 is SGHTA and CDR2 FQGNSA. The length of the CDR3 is 16 residues. The V end was cut by 1 base, the J end by 0 bases, with 12 bases between. Unique molecular identifiers were incorporated when the TCRbeta library was constructed. TCRdb redid the calling of the PCR reads with MiXCR, one entry per CDR3 protein. The sample contains roughly 200,000 distinct CDR3 sequences, under 8.5% of which appear only once. The chain employs TRBV7-2 and TRBJ1-1; D is possibly TRBD1 (6 bases). Sequences were derived from PBMCs, sampled before TCRalphabeta/CD19-depleted stem cell transplant. The clonotype was recovered from a boy aged 2 to 9 with acute lymphoblastic leukemia, due to receive a stem cell transplant. CDR3 in DNA: TGTGCCAGCAGCTTAGGGGGGGGGCAGATGAACACTGAAGCTTTCTTT. This gives the protein CASSLGGGQMNTEAFF. Variable domain in full (rest from reference TRBV7-2 and TRBJ1-1): GAGVSQSPSNKVTEKGKDVELRCDPISGHTALYWYRQSLGQGLEFLIYFQGNSAPDKSGLPSDRFSAERTGGSVSTLTIQRTQQEDSAVYLCASSLGGGQMNTEAFFGQGTRLTVV.